The 17 T cell receptor beta chains below were found in one sample sequenced in a study of Graves' ophthalmopathy and Graves' hyperthyroidism. Beta-chain TCR CDR3 regions were amplified from RNA transcripts. Second-round multiplex PCR followed a first-round RT-PCR using HTBI primers. Using its own MiXCR run on the multiplex PCR reads, TCRdb lists one record per CDR3 protein. The sample includes over a million distinct CDR3 sequences, roughly 35% of them seen just once. The source material was peripheral blood or thyroid tissue (not recorded which). The receptors were gathered from an adult man with Graves' hyperthyroidism.

CDR3 protein: CASSLVGGARETQYF. As DNA, the CDR3 is TGTGCCAGCAGCTTGGTCGGAGGAGCGCGAGAGACCCAGTACTTC. The V and J genes are TRBV6-6 and TRBJ2-5, with D tentatively TRBD2 (5 bases). Per germline, CDR1 MNHNY and CDR2 SVGAGI (reference sequence). Between the trimmed V and J ends, which lost 6 bases and 4 bases, there was a span of 18 bases. This CDR3 has 15 residues.

J is TRBJ1-4 and V is TRBV2, with 8 bases fitting TRBD1. Germline V gene data show CDR1 as SNHLY and CDR2 as FYNNEI. With 6 bases clipped from V and 8 bases from J, the junction kept 5 bases outside the gene matches. This CDR3 has 13 amino acids. The CDR3 is CASRETGAEKLFF. The CDR3 nucleotides read TGTGCCAGCAGGGAGACAGGGGCCGAAAAACTGTTTTTT.

As to this clonotype: A much bigger clone sits one base away, suggesting this may be a read error. V and J are TRBV20-1 and TRBJ2-7; 13 bases agree with TRBD2. Per germline, CDR1 DFQATT and CDR2 SNEGSKA (reference sequence). V dropped 5 bases and J dropped 2; count of bases not matched to a gene: 9. The length of the CDR3 is 16 residues. CDR3 sequence reads: CSAGGPTSGRTYEQYF. CDR3 nucleotide sequence: TGCAGTGCTGGCGGACCGACTAGCGGGAGGACCTACGAGCAGTACTTC.

This clonotype was detected many times. V usage is TRBV4-3 and J usage is TRBJ2-7; 11 positions agree with TRBD2. The germline V gene has CDR1 LGHNA and CDR2 YSLEER. V was pared by 0 bases and J by 3 bases, with 1 base of the junction left unmatched. CDR3 size: 15 residues. CDR3 sequence reads: CASSQDSGGDYEQYF. CDR3 coding DNA: TGCGCCAGCAGCCAAGATAGCGGGGGGGACTACGAGCAGTACTTC.

This clonotype was recorded many times. This chain uses TRBV29-1 with TRBJ2-7, with a weak D call TRBD2 (6 bases). Germline CDR1 is SQVTM and CDR2 is ANQGSEA. The CDR3 totals 15 residues. Trimming took 3 bases from V and 4 from J, leaving 19 bases between them. The CDR3 spells CSVDGALAQGYEQYF. CDR3 coding DNA: TGCAGCGTTGACGGCGCACTAGCTCAAGGATACGAGCAGTACTTC.

Details on this clonotype: A much larger clone lies a single base off, so this may be a read error. The rearrangement links TRBV7-9 to TRBJ2-7, with 9 positions matching TRBD2. CDR3 size: 15 residues. Germline V gene data show CDR1 as SEHNR and CDR2 as FQNEAQ (reference sequence). Here the CDR3 DNA reads TGTGCCAGCAGCCTAGCCCAGCGGGGGGAGTGCGAGCAGTACTTC. This gives the protein CASSLAQRGECEQYF.

The rearrangement links TRBV29-1 to TRBJ2-5, with D maybe TRBD1 (5 bases). The CDR3 has 13 amino acids. Germline assignment: CDR1 SQVTM and CDR2 ANQGSEA. V shed 3 bases and J shed 7 bases, with 15 bases lying between them. The CDR3, as DNA: TGCAGCGTTGAGATCAGGGTGCTTGGGACCCAGTACTTC. Protein: CSVEIRVLGTQYF.

The chain has TRBV6-5 and TRBJ2-7, with D perhaps matching TRBD2 (6 bases). Per germline, CDR1 MNHEY and CDR2 SVGAGI. The CDR3 is 15 amino acids. The V end lost 3 bases, the J end lost 5 bases, and 17 bases lay between the germline ends. For the CDR3, the DNA is TGTGCCAGCAGTTATAGGGTAGCGGTACTAGACGAGCAGTACTTC. As protein: CASSYRVAVLDEQYF.

The chain joins TRBV5-5 to TRBJ2-7, with 7 bases fitting TRBD2. The CDR3 has 15 residues. V shed 4 bases and J 3 bases; nucleotides not matched to a gene: 10. The germline V gene encodes CDR1 SGHKS and CDR2 YYEKEE (reference sequence). In DNA form, the CDR3 reads TGTGCCAGCAGCACCCGCGGGGGAGGGTACTACGAGCAGTACTTC. Translation: CASSTRGGGYYEQYF. The entire variable domain, with the rest obtained from reference TRBV5-5 and TRBJ2-7, is as follows: DAGVTQSPTHLIKTRGQQVTLRCSPISGHKSVSWYQQVLGQGPQFIFQYYEKEERGRGNFPDRFSARQFPNYSSELNVNALLLGDSALYLCASSTRGGGYYEQYFGPGTRLTVT.

The J gene is TRBJ1-1, the V gene TRBV30, with D possibly TRBD1 on 6 matching bases. The V and J ends lost 1 base and 4 bases respectively, with 19 bases between them. Germline CDR1 GTSNPN, CDR2 SVGIG (reference sequence). The CDR3 is made up of 16 amino acids. CDR3 protein: CAWSAQGMLTGTEAFF. CDR3 bases: TGTGCCTGGAGTGCACAGGGAATGTTAACTGGCACTGAAGCTTTCTTT.

This clonotype has a count of ten or more. The gene calls are TRBV20-1 and TRBJ1-6; D is unclear. The CDR3 spans 14 residues. V dropped 6 bases and J dropped 8 bases, with 17 bases sitting between them. Germline V gene lookup returns CDR1 DFQATT and CDR2 SNEGSKA (reference sequence). Here the CDR3 DNA reads TGCAGTGCGAATCTTCAGGACGGTGATTCACCCCTCCACTTT. As protein: CSANLQDGDSPLHF.

Many counts were recorded for this clonotype. The chain uses TRBV11-3 and TRBJ2-5; TRBD1 is a possible D gene (6 bases). The ends were cut back, 3 bases at V and 6 bases at J, with 17 bases in the middle. This CDR3 has 15 amino acids. In germline, CDR1 is SGHNT, CDR2 YENEEA. Written as DNA, the CDR3 is TGTGCCAGCAGCTTGGGCGTTACAGGGTACCAGACCCAGTACTTC. Translating it yields CASSLGVTGYQTQYF.

The chain uses TRBV24-1 and TRBJ2-1; 11 nucleotides match TRBD2. Per the germline V gene, CDR1 is KGHDR and CDR2 is SFDVKD. The length of the CDR3 is 16 residues. V lost 3 bases and J lost 2; bases outside the gene matches: 2. CDR3 in amino acids: CATSDGTSGAYNEQFF. The CDR3 region has the DNA TGTGCCACCAGTGATGGGACTAGCGGAGCCTACAATGAGCAGTTCTTC.

This clonotype was observed at least ten times. The chain is built from TRBV2 and TRBJ1-1, with D unresolved. Germline CDR1 reads SNHLY; CDR2 reads FYNNEI. The CDR3 spans 15 residues. V was clipped by 5 bases and J by 4 bases, with 17 bases between them. The CDR3 reads CASSPTGGLGTEAFF. The DNA for the CDR3 is TGTGCCAGCAGTCCGACTGGTGGACTGGGCACTGAAGCTTTCTTT.

Concerning this clonotype: A much more abundant neighbour one base away suggests this may be a read error. The rearrangement uses TRBV12-3 or TRBV12-4 and TRBJ1-4; D is unresolved. The CDR3 runs to 14 residues. Between the trimmed V and J ends, which lost 6 bases and 5 bases, there was a span of 13 bases. The CDR3 sequence: CASSLEHTNEKLFF. The DNA of the CDR3 is TGTGCCAGCAGCTTGGAACACACGAATGAAAAACTGTTTTTT.

The chain has TRBV19 and TRBJ2-7, with TRBD1 as a possible D gene (5 bases). Trimming took off 2 bases at V and 2 bases at J, with 13 bases between the two ends. The CDR3 extends over 15 amino acids. The germline V gene encodes CDR1 LNHDA and CDR2 SQIVND (reference sequence). The CDR3 nucleotides read TGTGCCAGTAGTATATCGGCAGGGTATGCCTACGAGCAGTACTTC. Translated: CASSISAGYAYEQYF. Combining the CDR3 with reference TRBV19 and TRBJ2-7 gives the whole variable domain DGGITQSPKYLFRKEGQNVTLSCEQNLNHDAMYWYRQDPGQGLRLIYYSQIVNDFQKGDIAEGYSVSREKKESFPLTVTSAQKNPTAFYLCASSISAGYAYEQYFGPGTRLTVT.

This clonotype was picked up many times. The genes are TRBV12-3 or TRBV12-4 and TRBJ1-5, with D perhaps matching TRBD1 (5 bases). The CDR3 has 15 amino acids. Trimming removed 6 bases from V and 1 base from J, with 13 bases in between. The CDR3 protein is CASRKREGSNQPQHF. The DNA for the CDR3 is TGTGCCAGCAGGAAAAGGGAGGGGAGCAATCAGCCCCAGCATTTT.